This T cell receptor beta chain was recovered during a study of T cell repertoires in cytomegalovirus infection. The overall study: Selection of CMV epitopes for the study included recently identified HLA-C-restricted and well-studied HLA-B-restricted ones. Matching HLA type, along with CMV infection, was indicated by public TCR beta signatures.

Regarding this clonotype: Its antigen is unknown.

TCRdb processed the reads anew with MiXCR; each CDR3 protein has one entry. The data contain under 450,000 distinct CDR3 sequences, roughly 36% of them singletons. Germline CDR1 reads DFQATT; CDR2 reads SNEGSKA (reference sequence). The CDR3 spans 12 residues. The V and J ends lost 4 bases and 2 bases respectively, with 6 bases between them. The origin of this receptor is a human donor in good health (CMV status not recorded). Some clones in this sample may be carry-over from other donors' samples. The sample was cultured PBMCs, taken from culture after CMV antigen stimulation. The chain employs TRBV20-1 and TRBJ2-1, with a possible D match to TRBD2 (5 bases). The chain's CDR3 is CSAILAYNEQFF. The CDR3, as DNA: TGCAGTGCTATACTAGCCTACAATGAGCAGTTCTTC.